This TCR beta chain emerged from a study of cytomegalovirus exposure and HLA in healthy donors (TCRdb year 2017). Background for the entire study: An earlier analysis of approximately 640 of the donors reported about 290 Gb of sequence data and some 100 million unique TCR beta sequences from 150 million to 200 million T cells. Approximately 310 gigabases of sequencing data and approximately 84 million unique TCR sequences were included in an early release covering 550 to 650 HLA-typed donors. Among the roughly 390 genotyped donors, approximately 76% belonged to the genetic ancestry cluster associated with self-reported Caucasian donors. The study aimed to test whether cataloging public T cell receptors could reveal signatures of past pathogen exposure. Using immunosequencing, the study profiled T cell repertoires from roughly 650 subjects and related those repertoires to cytomegalovirus serostatus. A separate validation cohort of over a hundred different subjects was used in addition to the approximately 670-subject first cohort. To predict cytomegalovirus infection status, the study brought together high-throughput TCR immunosequencing, statistical association of individual TCRs with disease status, and machine learning. A later analysis re-examined previously published TCR beta repertoires from 500 to 700 donors and added high-resolution HLA genotyping to investigate patterns of TCR occurrence. In the later analysis, no new phenotypic data were used to find candidate immune exposures; instead, reliance was placed on TCR beta sequences and their occurrence across donors. In an earlier analysis of roughly 540 of the donors, high-throughput TCR beta sequencing was used to judge whether each TCR beta V gene segment behaved as functional or pseudogenic. Alongside the repertoire data, information on donor age, sex, ethnicity and CMV serostatus was compiled. In a later genetic analysis, genome-wide SNP genotypes for about three fifths of the roughly 670 donors were used, and that subset was treated as a discovery cohort. Every discovery cohort repertoire had been produced on one sequencing platform. HLA typing included class I and class II loci at four-digit resolution. Typing coverage varied by locus: roughly 629-640 donors for A, B, C, DRB1 and DQB1; roughly 520 for DQA1; more than 600 for DPA1; 400 to 480 for DPB1. A handful of DR-DQ haplotypes were handled as single units for association and clustering because linkage in the cohort was strong. Among some 410 genotyped donors of the cohort, an average of approximately 240,000 unique TCR beta nucleotide sequences was sequenced per donor, of which about 18% were non-productive.

Here is what the overall study found, with its caveats: This cohort had only TCR beta chains sequenced, and the lack of alpha or paired-chain data limited which features could be detected. The study gave a list of more than 150 TCR beta chains associated with cytomegalovirus. In a later analysis, most CMV-associated TCR beta chains were found to appear HLA-restricted, with HLA associations seemingly driven largely by CMV exposure. In a later analysis, HLA-associated TCR beta chains showed more clonal expansion and lower generation probabilities than non-associated chains that were equally common. CMV serostatus was the only immune exposure information available for the cohort. Several of the top co-occurrence clusters appeared to be linked to parvovirus B19, influenza, CMV and Epstein-Barr virus, according to a later analysis. In an earlier analysis of some 550 of the donors, most TCR beta V segments were observed in productive rearrangements about 90% or about 30% of the time, broadly matching IMGT annotations. Strong co-occurrence of HLA alleles, especially DR and DQ, made assigning TCR associations to individual alleles difficult. In a later analysis, TCR association rates were found to vary across HLA loci, with the most associated TCRs seen for DRB1 alleles and the fewest for HLA-C alleles. A further reported finding was that TCR beta sequences accurately predicted the HLA-A and HLA-B alleles for most subjects in the first cohort. Roughly uniform sequencing depth across donors was assumed in presence/absence analyses, although this assumption may not hold. A few of the identified cytomegalovirus-associated TCR beta chains were confirmed in vitro to be specific for cytomegalovirus antigens. Linkage disequilibrium might explain the correlated functional status among segregating V segments, but an unknown experimental factor could not be excluded. In both the original and validation cohorts, the classifier was reported to diagnose cytomegalovirus status with high specificity and sensitivity. The sequencing pipeline was judged likely to have produced a cluster of highly shared sequence variants as a technical artifact. It was suggested by the authors that the approach could potentially be generalized to other disease states and immunological phenotypes. Fewer than 20 rarely observed V segments, including chromosome 9 orphons, were excluded from the earlier analysis of a few hundred of the donors because counts were too low. Because HLA typing was unavailable for some donors at each locus, only the typed subset was used in association tests. Some IMGT-functional V segments, including TRBV6-2 and TRBV6-3, could not be told apart with the 87-base-pair reads, so those segments were excluded. While some public TCRs were present in many individuals, most TCR sequences turned up only very rarely across donors. A later genetic analysis reported fewer N-insertions in productive TCRs among donors in an Asian-associated ancestry cluster than the approximately 700-donor mean. At a false discovery rate of 0.05, a later analysis linked some 17,000 TCR beta sequences to specific HLA alleles. An association between a missense DCLRE1C variant and V-gene and J-gene trimming of TCR beta chains was found in a later genetic analysis and replicated in an independent cohort.

As concerns this clone: It has no known antigen specificity. The sample holds no much larger clone one base away, and base qualities are not on file.

Library prep was done by the immunoSEQ multiplex PCR assay. For the multiplex PCR, a mixture combining 60 forward primers for TCR Vbeta segments and 13 reverse primers for TCR Jbeta segments was used. A multiplex PCR assay on genomic DNA amplified the CDR3 region of rearranged TCR beta genes. Amplified TCR beta libraries were sequenced as 87-base-pair reads on the Illumina HiSeq System. Concerning the study's data processing: A later analysis counted around 72 million unique TCR beta chains across the 700 or so repertoires, and around 9.9 million of these chains were shared by at least two donors. To remove PCR and sequencing errors, raw reads were error-corrected and collapsed into unique sequences using a nearest-neighbor algorithm that merged closely related sequences. CDR3 sequences were aligned to IMGT reference sequences to assign V, D and J gene segments. For a sequence to be retained, a match of at least six nucleotides was required to both a V gene segment and a J gene segment. A rearrangement was called productive if the CDR3 had no stop codons and remained in frame with V and J, and every other rearrangement was called non-productive. Following IMGT convention, CDR3 was defined as the stretch from the second conserved V-encoded cysteine to the conserved J-encoded phenylalanine. The earlier analysis of roughly 590 of the donors excluded any sequence lacking an unambiguous match to a single V gene segment. In an earlier analysis of around 600 of the donors, V segments were called functional above 56.7% productive rearrangements and were called segregating when the between-donor standard deviation exceeded 5%. To diagnose cytomegalovirus status from the catalog of TCR beta chain sequences, a statistical classification framework was built. In a later analysis, V and J genes were assigned by comparing TCR nucleotide sequences against IMGT/GENE-DB human TR gene sequences. In a later analysis, CDR3 sequences and most-parsimonious VDJ recombination scenarios were assigned using the TCRdist pipeline. In a later analysis, each TCR beta chain was defined by its CDR3 amino acid sequence together with its V-gene family, and reads lacking a unique V-gene family were excluded. In a later analysis, fewer than 600 highly shared, low-generation-probability nucleotide sequences were removed to address suspected cross-contamination and a sequencing artifact. For each public chain, a later analysis derived a clonal expansion index from normalized ranks of inferred template counts within each repertoire. Generation probabilities in a later analysis came from a VDJ recombination model fitted to out-of-frame rearrangements, and those results were checked against IGoR. Hypergeometric tests were used in a later analysis to score TCR-TCR, TCR-HLA and TCR-CMV co-occurrence, with a repertoire-size bias correction applied to the TCR pairs. To estimate false discovery rates, a later analysis permuted the HLA or CMV assignments 20 times. In a later analysis, co-occurring TCRs were grouped with DBSCAN, and TCRdist sequence similarity was added when clustering was performed within HLA-allele-positive subsets. Co-occurrence clustering excluded repertoires with fewer than 30,000 or more than 120,000 public chains, plus five with anomalous nucleotide sharing. TCRdb stores this immuneACCESS table with in-frame sequences only. Part of the clones is absent; in the studies checked, under half of the shortfall reflects unresolved V genes, and no reason is known for the rest. The DNA gave D and trimming, while V, J and clone size come from that table. The sample data list 120,000 or so clones, and around three quarters of these were observed just once. The ten most abundant clones make up about 6% of the sample.

V is cut by 4 bases and J by 7 bases, and the space between the germline ends is 20 bases. The germline V gene specifies SGHAT as CDR1 and FQNNGV as CDR2. The CDR3, cysteine through phenylalanine, is 15 amino acids long. CDR3 DNA is the only sequence kept; it has 45 bases, read in frame from the first base. In total, around 600 healthy bone marrow donors made up the cohort. At the time of sampling, all cohort members were nominally healthy, though unrecorded immune exposures were likely present. The donor tested CMV seronegative, placing the donor among the 300 to 400 seronegative members of the cohort. Each donor provided a peripheral blood sample, and peripheral blood mononuclear cells were used for TCR beta sequencing. Genomic DNA extraction from the blood cell samples was performed with the Qiagen DNeasy Blood Extraction Kit.

The chain is made from TRBV11-2 and TRBJ2-7, and the D gene may be TRBD1, 5 bases matching. This clonotype originated in a woman in her 40s in good health and CMV-seronegative. The material sequenced was PBMCs. In nucleotide form, the sequence is TGTGCCAGCAGCTCCTGGAGCCGCGGACAATTAGAGCAGTACTTC. Its protein reads: CASSSWSRGQLEQYF.